This is a list of T cell receptor beta chains from one sample in a study of circulating CD8 cells and anti-PD-1 response in melanoma. TCRdb used MiXCR to reprocess the reads, holding one entry per CDR3 protein. The table includes 650 to 750 distinct CDR3 sequences, less than 9% detected once. The material sequenced was CD8+ T cells from PBMCs, taken at baseline or after one month of anti-PD-1 therapy (not recorded which). All receptors derive from a human donor with melanoma. The CDR3 runs from the conserved cysteine through the conserved F or W. Each record gives: V gene, clone size, CDR3 protein. Clone size is not always given. Where it is, it says once, few, many or a class for expanded clones.

>TRBV20-1|medium-sized
CSATPPLAGDTGELFF
>TRBV6-2/TRBV6-3|large
CASSYSMVEQRGALGQFF
>TRBV29-1|medium-sized
CSVQDNSGNTIYF
>TRBV6-6|large
CASSYSFRGEAFF
>TRBV19|large
CASSPTSANVLTF
>TRBV27|hyperexpanded
CASSSTDNEQFF
>TRBV19|medium-sized
CASSSGGYYEQYF
>TRBV20-1|large
CSAVPTGISYERQYF
>TRBV30|few
CAARIGDKNIQYF
>TRBV20-1|medium-sized
CSARDGARSHNEQFF
>TRBV20-1|medium-sized
CSAGTGPKFRNEQFF
>TRBV2|-
CASGRDTLTNEQYF
>TRBV29-1|medium-sized
CSVVAGGNTGELFF
>TRBV5-4|large
CASRGPLNSGTHVAGGDTQYF
>TRBV20-1|medium-sized
CSASPPSRVTEAFF
>TRBV20-1|medium-sized
CSARVRTGGNQPQHF
>TRBV19|hyperexpanded
CASTPTGGIYEQYF
>TRBV6-1|large
CASSPGSDGNVLTF
>TRBV19|large
CASSGRSGDEQYF
>TRBV20-1|large
CSARNTGLSYEQYF
>TRBV28|large
CASSSGQGATGELFF
>TRBV19|large
CASSFPMGGGTDTQYF
>TRBV27|large
CASSPRTSGGEPFSYNEQFF
>TRBV2|medium-sized
CASRPRGAGNYGYTF
>TRBV9|large
CASSPNDGQGLNTGELFF
>TRBV19|-
CASKGWNTEAFF
>TRBV28|medium-sized
CATEGSGNTGELFF
>TRBV29-1|medium-sized
CSVDRQGADYSYNEQFF
>TRBV6-1|large
CASSDGTENSPLHF
>TRBV2|hyperexpanded
CASTGDTSTNEKLFF
>TRBV24-1|large
CATSAHHDTGELFF
>TRBV19|few
CASSSTYEQYF
>TRBV5-5|large
CASSSRDSSYEQYF
>TRBV28|large
CASSFGTGGPYGYTF
>TRBV24-1|medium-sized
CATRRTHYNEQFF
>TRBV6-4|large
CASSDSGGPGDTQYF
>TRBV23-1|large
CASSPTGDPSYNEQFF
>TRBV2|large
CASSEEQDFDSTDTQYF
>TRBV21-1|medium-sized
CASSKGYEQYF
>TRBV28|large
CASSPLEDGANVLTF
>TRBV19|large
CASSMRANTEAFF
>TRBV14|medium-sized
CASSPAGALGAEAFF
>TRBV4-2|medium-sized
CASSQDGTGYEQYF
>TRBV19|large
CASSIIAGGPSDTQYF
>TRBV20-1|large
CSAGPTSGYGELFF
>TRBV28|large
CATQLYGEAFF
>TRBV2|large
CASRGPDQETQYF
>TRBV9|large
CASSVAVFNTEAFF
>TRBV4-1|few
CASSQDRSSRNEQFF